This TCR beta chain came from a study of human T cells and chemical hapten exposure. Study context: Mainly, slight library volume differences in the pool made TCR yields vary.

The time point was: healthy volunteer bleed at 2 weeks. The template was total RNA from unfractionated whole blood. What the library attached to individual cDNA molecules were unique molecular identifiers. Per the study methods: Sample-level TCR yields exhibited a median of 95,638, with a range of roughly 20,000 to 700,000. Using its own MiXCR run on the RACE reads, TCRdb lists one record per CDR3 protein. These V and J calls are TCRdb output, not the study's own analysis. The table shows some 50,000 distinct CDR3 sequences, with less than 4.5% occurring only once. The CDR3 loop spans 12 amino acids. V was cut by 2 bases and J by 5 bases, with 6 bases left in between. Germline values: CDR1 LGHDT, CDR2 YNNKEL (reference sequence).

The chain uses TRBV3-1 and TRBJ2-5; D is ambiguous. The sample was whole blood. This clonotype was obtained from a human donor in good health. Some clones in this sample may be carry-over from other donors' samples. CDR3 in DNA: TGTGCCAGCAGCCAAAGGGCGGAGACCCAGTACTTC. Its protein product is CASSQRAETQYF.